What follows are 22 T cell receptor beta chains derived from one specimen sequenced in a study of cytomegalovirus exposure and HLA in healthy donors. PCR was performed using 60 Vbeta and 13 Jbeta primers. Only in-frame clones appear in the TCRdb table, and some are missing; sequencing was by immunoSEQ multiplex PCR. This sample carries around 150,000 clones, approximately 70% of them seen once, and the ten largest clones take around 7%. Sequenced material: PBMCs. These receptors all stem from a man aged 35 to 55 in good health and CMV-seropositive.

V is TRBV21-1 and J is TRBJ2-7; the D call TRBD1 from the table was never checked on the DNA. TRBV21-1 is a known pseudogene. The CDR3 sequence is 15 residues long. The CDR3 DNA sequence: TGTGCCAGCAGACCGGGACAGGGGGCATCCTACGAGCAGTACTTC. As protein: CASRPGQGASYEQYF.

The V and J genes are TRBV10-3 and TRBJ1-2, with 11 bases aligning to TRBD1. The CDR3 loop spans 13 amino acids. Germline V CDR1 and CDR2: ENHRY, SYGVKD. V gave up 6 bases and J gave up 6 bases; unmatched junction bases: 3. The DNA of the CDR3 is TGTGCCATCAGGGGACAGGGGGTTGATGGCTACACCTTC. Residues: CAIRGQGVDGYTF.

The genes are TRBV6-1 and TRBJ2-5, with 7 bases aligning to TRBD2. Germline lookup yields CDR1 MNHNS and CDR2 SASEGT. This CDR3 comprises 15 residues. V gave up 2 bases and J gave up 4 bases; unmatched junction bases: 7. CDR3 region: CASSESGGGGETQYF. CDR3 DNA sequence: TGTGCCAGCAGTGAAAGTGGCGGGGGTGGAGAGACCCAGTACTTC.

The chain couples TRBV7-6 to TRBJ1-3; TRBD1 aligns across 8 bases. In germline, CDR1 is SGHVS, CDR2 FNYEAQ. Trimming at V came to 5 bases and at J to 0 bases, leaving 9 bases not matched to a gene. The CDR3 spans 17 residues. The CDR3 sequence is CASSGGRQGRSGNTIYF. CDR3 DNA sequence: TGTGCCAGCAGCGGGGGGCGACAGGGGCGCTCTGGAAACACCATATATTTT.

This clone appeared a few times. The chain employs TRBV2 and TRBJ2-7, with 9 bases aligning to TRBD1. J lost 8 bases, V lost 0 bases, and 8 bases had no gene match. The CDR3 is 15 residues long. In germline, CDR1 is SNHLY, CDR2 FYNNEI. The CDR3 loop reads CASSEALGTGSQQYF. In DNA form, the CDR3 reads TGTGCCAGCAGTGAAGCGCTCGGGACAGGGTCCCAGCAGTACTTC.

The CDR3 is CASSPRTGLIGSPLHF. The CDR3 coding sequence is TGTGCCAGTAGCCCAAGAACCGGGTTAATTGGTTCACCCCTCCACTTT. The rearrangement uses TRBV19 and TRBJ1-6, with D hard to call. This CDR3 region has 16 residues. The ends were cut back, 6 bases at V and 9 bases at J, with 21 bases in the middle. Per the germline V gene, CDR1 is LNHDA and CDR2 is SQIVND (reference sequence).

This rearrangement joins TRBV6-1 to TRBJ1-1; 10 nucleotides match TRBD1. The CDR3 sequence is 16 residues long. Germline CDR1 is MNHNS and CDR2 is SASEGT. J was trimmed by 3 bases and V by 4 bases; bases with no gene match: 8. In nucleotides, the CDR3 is TGTGCCAGCAGTGTTGGGGGGACAGGGGTGGACACTGAAGCTTTCTTT. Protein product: CASSVGGTGVDTEAFF.

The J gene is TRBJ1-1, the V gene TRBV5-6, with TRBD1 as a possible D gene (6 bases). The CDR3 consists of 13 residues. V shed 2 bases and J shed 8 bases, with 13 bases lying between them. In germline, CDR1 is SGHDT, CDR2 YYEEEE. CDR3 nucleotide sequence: TGTGCCAGCAGCTTAACAGGGCCGGCAGAAGCTTTCTTT. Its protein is CASSLTGPAEAFF.

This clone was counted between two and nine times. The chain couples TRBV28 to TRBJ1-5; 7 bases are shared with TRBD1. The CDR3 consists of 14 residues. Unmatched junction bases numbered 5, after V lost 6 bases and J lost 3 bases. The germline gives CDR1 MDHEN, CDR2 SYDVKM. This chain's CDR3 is CASRQGGLNQPQHF. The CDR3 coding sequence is TGTGCCAGCAGGCAAGGGGGCCTCAATCAGCCCCAGCATTTT.

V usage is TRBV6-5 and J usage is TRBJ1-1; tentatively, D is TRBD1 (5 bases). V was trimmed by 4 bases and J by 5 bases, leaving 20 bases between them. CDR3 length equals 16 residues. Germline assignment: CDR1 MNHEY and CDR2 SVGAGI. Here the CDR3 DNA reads TGTGCCAGCAGTTCCCGAGAGGTGGGGGGTGTAACTGAAGCTTTCTTT. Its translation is CASSSREVGGVTEAFF.

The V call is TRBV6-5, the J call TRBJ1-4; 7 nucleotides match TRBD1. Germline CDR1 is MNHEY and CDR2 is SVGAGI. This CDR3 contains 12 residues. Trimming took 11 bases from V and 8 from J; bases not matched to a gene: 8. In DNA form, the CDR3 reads TGTGCCGCCCGGGACAGTTACGAAAAACTGTTTTTT. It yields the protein CAARDSYEKLFF.

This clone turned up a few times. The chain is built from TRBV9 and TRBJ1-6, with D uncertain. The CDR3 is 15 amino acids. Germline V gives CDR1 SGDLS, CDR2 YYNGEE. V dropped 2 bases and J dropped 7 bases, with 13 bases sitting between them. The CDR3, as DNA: TGTGCCAGCAGCGTTCGTGACGGAGGGAATTCACCCCTCCACTTT. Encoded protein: CASSVRDGGNSPLHF.

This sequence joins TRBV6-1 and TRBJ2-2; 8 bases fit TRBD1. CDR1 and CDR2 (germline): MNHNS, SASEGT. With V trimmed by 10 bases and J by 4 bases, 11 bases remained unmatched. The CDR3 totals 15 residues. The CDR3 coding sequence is TGTGCCACCTCGACCTCGGGACAGGTCACCGGGGAGCTGTTTTTT. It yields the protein CATSTSGQVTGELFF.

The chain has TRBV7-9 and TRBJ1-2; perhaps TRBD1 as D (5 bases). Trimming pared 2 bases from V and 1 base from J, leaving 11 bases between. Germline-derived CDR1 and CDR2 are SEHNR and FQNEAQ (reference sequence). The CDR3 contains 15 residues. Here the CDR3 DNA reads TGTGCCAGCAGCTTACCAGGGCAAGTTAACTATGGCTACACCTTC. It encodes CASSLPGQVNYGYTF.

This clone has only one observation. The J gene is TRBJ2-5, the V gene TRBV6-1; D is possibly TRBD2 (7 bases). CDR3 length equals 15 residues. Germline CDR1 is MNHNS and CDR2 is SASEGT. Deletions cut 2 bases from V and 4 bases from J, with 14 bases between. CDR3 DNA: TGTGCCAGCAGTGAATCCTGGGGAGGGGGAGAGACCCAGTACTTC. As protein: CASSESWGGGETQYF.

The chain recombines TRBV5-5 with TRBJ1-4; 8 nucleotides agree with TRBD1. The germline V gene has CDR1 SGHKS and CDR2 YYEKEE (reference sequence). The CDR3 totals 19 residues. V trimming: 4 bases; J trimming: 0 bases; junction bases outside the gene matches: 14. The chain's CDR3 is CASSPRRTGTLTTNEKLFF. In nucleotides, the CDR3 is TGTGCCAGCAGCCCCAGGCGGACAGGGACCCTTACAACTAATGAAAAACTGTTTTTT.

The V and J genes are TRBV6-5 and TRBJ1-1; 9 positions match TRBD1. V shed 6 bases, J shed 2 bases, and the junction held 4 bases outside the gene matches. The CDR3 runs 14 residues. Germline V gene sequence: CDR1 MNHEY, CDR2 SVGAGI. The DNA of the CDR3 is TGTGCCAGCAGCTCGGGACAGGGCAACACTGAAGCTTTCTTT. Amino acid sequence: CASSSGQGNTEAFF.

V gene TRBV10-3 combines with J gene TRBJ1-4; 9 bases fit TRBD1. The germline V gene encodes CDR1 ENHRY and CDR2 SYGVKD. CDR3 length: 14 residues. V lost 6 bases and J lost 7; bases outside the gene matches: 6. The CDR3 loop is CAISRPGQGEKLFF. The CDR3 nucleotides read TGTGCCATCAGCCGACCGGGACAGGGTGAAAAACTGTTTTTT.

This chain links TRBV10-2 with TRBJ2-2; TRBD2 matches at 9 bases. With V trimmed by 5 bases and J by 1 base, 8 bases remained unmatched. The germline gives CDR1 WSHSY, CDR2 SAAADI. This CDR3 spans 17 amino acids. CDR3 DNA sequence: TGCGCCAGCAGTCCCCGGGTAGCGGGGGTGAACACCGGGGAGCTGTTTTTT. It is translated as CASSPRVAGVNTGELFF.

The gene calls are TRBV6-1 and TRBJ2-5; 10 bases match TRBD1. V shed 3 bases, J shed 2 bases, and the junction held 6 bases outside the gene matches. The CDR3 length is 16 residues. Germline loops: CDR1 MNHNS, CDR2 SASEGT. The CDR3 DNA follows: TGTGCCAGCAGTGATTCGGACAGGGGGATGCAAGAGACCCAGTACTTC. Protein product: CASSDSDRGMQETQYF.

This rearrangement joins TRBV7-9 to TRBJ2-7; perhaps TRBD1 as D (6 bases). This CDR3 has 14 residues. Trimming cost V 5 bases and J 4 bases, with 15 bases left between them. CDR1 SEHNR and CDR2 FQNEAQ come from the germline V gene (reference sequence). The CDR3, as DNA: TGTGCCAGCAGCCCAACCGGGACAACTTACGAGCAGTACTTC. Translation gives CASSPTGTTYEQYF. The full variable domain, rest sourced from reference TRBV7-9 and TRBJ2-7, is DTGVSQNPRHKITKRGQNVTFRCDPISEHNRLYWYRQTLGQGPEFLTYFQNEAQLEKSRLLSDRFSAERPKGSFSTLEIQRTEQGDSAMYLCASSPTGTTYEQYFGPGTRLTVT.

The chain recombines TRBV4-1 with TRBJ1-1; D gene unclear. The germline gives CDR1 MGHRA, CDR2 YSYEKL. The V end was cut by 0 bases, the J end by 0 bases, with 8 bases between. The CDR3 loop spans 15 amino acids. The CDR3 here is CASSQEEVMNTEAFF. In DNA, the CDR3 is TGCGCCAGCAGCCAAGAGGAGGTGATGAACACTGAAGCTTTCTTT.